This record concerns one TCR beta chain sequence. The antigen is undetermined. Cultured CD4+ T-cell DNA underwent Oncomine TCR Beta short-read sequencing. Once CD4+ T cells had been cultured, genomic DNA was extracted from them. TCRdb called the PCR reads again in MiXCR, with one record for every CDR3 protein. The sample consists of about 19,000 distinct CDR3 sequences, about 43% of them appearing once. Regarding treatment: roughly ten-day PBMC culture with coronavirus spike peptide pools or control peptides (ViraFEST assay). The sample is drawn from a study of vaccination and CD4 T cells after COVID-19. Overall study: In the convalescent cohort, there were six males and four females, two of them Hispanic. Blood was drawn a median around 71 days post second dose, range 14 to 241. Stimulation of cells relied on overlapping spike peptides derived from SARS-CoV-2, HCoV-NL63, HCoV-OC43 and HCoV-229E.

V shed 8 bases and J 4 bases; nucleotides not matched to a gene: 3. CDR3 length: 13 amino acids. CDR1 is SNHLY, CDR2 FYNNEI, per germline. The sequenced sample was CD4+ T cells from blood, cultured in vitro, obtained after SARS-CoV-2 vaccination. The V and J genes are TRBV2 and TRBJ1-3, with TRBD1 matching 9 bases. The sequence was collected from a human donor who had recovered from COVID-19. Written as DNA, the CDR3 is TGTGCCAGCCGGGGGACAGGGGGAAACACCATATATTTT. Translated: CASRGTGGNTIYF.